This T cell receptor beta chain derives from a study of blood T cell repertoires in COVID-19. Study-wide background: Nucleic acid was either cDNA or gDNA, and it came from T cells, B-cell-depleted T cells, or PBMCs.

This clone was seen just once. Generated by immunoSEQ multiplex PCR, the TCRdb table keeps only in-frame clones and is missing some. This table holds around 250,000 clones, about 83% found once. The length of the CDR3 is 15 residues. Trimming removed 0 bases from V and 3 bases from J, with 10 bases in between. Germline values: CDR1 MNHEY, CDR2 SVGEGT. This chain connects TRBV6-2 or TRBV6-3 to TRBJ2-3; D unclear. This clonotype was sampled from a woman in her forties or fifties who had recovered from COVID-19. Material: PBMCs or T cells enriched from blood (not recorded which). CDR3 protein: CASSYSIGATDTQYF. CDR3 sequence (DNA): TGTGCCAGCAGTTACTCGATCGGTGCGACAGATACGCAGTATTTT.